This T cell receptor beta chain was observed in a study of vaccination and CD4 T cells after COVID-19. On the study more broadly: Controls had a CEFX pool, an HIV-1 Nef pool, or no peptide added.

This CDR3 is 13 amino acids long. Germline assignment: CDR1 KGHSH and CDR2 LQKENI. Trimming left V 3 bases short and J 1 base short, with 6 bases between. With regard to this clonotype: Antigen unknown.

Cultured CD4+ T-cell DNA underwent Oncomine TCR Beta short-read sequencing. Extraction of genomic DNA was performed on cultured CD4+ T cells. From the PCR reads, TCRdb called clonotypes with MiXCR, one entry per CDR3 protein. The sample shows about 15,000 distinct CDR3 sequences, around 38% of them seen only once. Treatment: approximately 9-day PBMC culture with coronavirus spike peptide pools or control peptides (ViraFEST assay). It was on days 3 and 7 that half the medium was replaced with fresh IL-2 medium. This clonotype was obtained from a human donor with COVID-19. The chain links TRBV18 to TRBJ2-5; D gene ambiguous. The sequenced sample was cultured CD4+ T cells from blood. CDR3 protein: CASSPNFQETQYF. CDR3 nucleotide sequence: TGTGCCAGCTCACCCAATTTCCAAGAGACCCAGTACTTC. The full variable domain, completed using reference TRBV18 and TRBJ2-5, is NAGVMQNPRHLVRRRGQEARLRCSPMKGHSHVYWYRQLPEEGLKFMVYLQKENIIDESGMPKERFSAEFPKEGPSILRIQQVVRGDSAAYFCASSPNFQETQYFGPGTRLLVL.